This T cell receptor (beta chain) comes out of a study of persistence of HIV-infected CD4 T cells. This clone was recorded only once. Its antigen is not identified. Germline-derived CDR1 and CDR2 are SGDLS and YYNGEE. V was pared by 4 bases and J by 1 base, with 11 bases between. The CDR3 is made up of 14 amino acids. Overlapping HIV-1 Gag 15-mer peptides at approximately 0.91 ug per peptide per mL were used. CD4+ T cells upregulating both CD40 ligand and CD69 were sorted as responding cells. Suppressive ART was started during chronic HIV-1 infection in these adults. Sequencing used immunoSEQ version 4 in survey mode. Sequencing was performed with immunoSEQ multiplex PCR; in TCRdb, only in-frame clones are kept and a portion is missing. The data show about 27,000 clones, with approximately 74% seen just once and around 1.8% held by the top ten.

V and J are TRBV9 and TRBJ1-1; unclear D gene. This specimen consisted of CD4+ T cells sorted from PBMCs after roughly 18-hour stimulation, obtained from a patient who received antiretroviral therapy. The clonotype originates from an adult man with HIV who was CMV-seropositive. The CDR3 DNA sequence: TGTGCCAGCAGCCTTATGAGTGGGAACACTGAAGCTTTCTTT. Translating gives CASSLMSGNTEAFF.